This paragraph covers one T cell receptor beta chain sequence. Which antigen it targets is not known. No base quality information exists; no much larger clone differs at one position. Participants were included only if at least one PBMC sample before ART initiation and at least two post-ART samples were available. Every participant with HIV received treatment in the United States of America. Cryopreserved samples of about 0.9-11 million PBMC were thawed and washed before DNA extraction. At the time of the earliest PBMC sample, participants with HIV were aged between about 23 and 54 years. PBMC samples were contributed by each participant from 1-4 timepoints before ART initiation and 2-8 timepoints after ART initiation, with a median of 7 samples. Serial HIV viral load, CD4+ T-cell count, ART history and demographic data were obtained for every participant. A Qiagen kit on a QIAcube was used to extract genomic DNA from unsorted PBMC, with samples processed in batches of 12.

The sample originates from a study of long-term antiretroviral therapy in people with HIV (dated by TCRdb to between 2020 and 2023). Regarding the study in general: The earliest samples were collected about a decade before the 2015 WHO recommendation for immediate ART, when ART was typically delayed until CD4 counts fell. The cohort contributed roughly 190 cryopreserved PBMC samples from a few dozen adults with confirmed HIV infection, collected serially over a mean of 6 years (range 1-12). A retrospective serial study tested whether ART initiation and durable HIV suppression were associated with changes in peripheral blood TRB repertoire composition and diversity. No cross-contamination during QIAcube processing was seen in test extractions of a monoclonal T-cell line run alongside 30 to 35 polyclonal samples. About 35% of the 30 participants with HIV were female. General conclusions and limits of the study: Inferences about post-ART repertoire changes were limited because no data were available on ART adherence, viral resistance or therapy changes. Starting ART was linked to a significant rise in TRB diversity, yet even after long-term ART the diversity remained significantly lower than in transplant donor controls. The samples span the years 2004 to 2017, and the ART regimens used at that time may not be as effective as current regimens. CDR3 length ranges in HIV repertoires were narrower than in controls, and network structure suggested an antigen-experienced repertoire with only a slight naive shift after ART. At every time point, the repertoire was dominated by expanded TRB clones first identified before ART initiation, although this dominance fluctuated and, in many PLHIV, declined after ART. Because pre-ART samples had limited cell numbers, profiling was done on unsorted PBMC rather than on sorted CD4+ and CD8+ T cells. Owing to limited PBMC availability, only the TCR beta chain was sequenced, without alpha chain pairing.

Trimming leaves V shorter by 5 bases and J shorter by 4 bases, with the junction holding 3 bases beyond the gene matches. The germline V gene (reference sequence) sets CDR1 to MNHEY and CDR2 to SMNVEV. Measured from the cysteine to the phenylalanine, the CDR3 is 14 residues long. Kept here is only the CDR3 DNA, which spans 42 bases and is read in frame from base 1. The immunoSEQ hsTCRB v3.0 assay was used at survey level resolution for TRB variable region sequencing. TRB sequencing targeted a depth of roughly 35,000-55,000 T-cell genomes per sample. Pooled TRB libraries were sequenced on an Illumina MiSeq with a v3 150-cycle kit. As for how the authors treated the data: Analysis of repertoires was carried out in R inside a reproducible Nextflow workflow spanning QC, data transformation and analysis. LymphoSeq2, an R package for AIRR-Seq data exploration, was used to implement custom analyses. A few samples that produced fewer than 5000 total TRB sequences were removed, so approximately 170 HIV repertoires were analyzed. Among the roughly 180 retained HIV repertoires, 55 to 60 were collected before ART initiation and under 150 after ART initiation. Repertoires were downsampled to 5000 TRB nucleotide sequences, with summary statistics averaged over 100 downsampling iterations. Only TRB sequences with CDR3 regions of at least seven amino acids were retained for analysis. A Shannon entropy-derived clonality score and the Gini coefficient were used to measure diversity. In repertoire networks, the top 5000 CDR3 amino acid sequences were linked whenever an edit distance of one separated two sequences. For TRB CDR3 amino acid sequences, GLIPH2 was used to predict antigen specificity groups and MHC restriction. To flag known associations with CMV, EBV, HIV or tissue antigens, CDR3 amino acid sequences were compared against VDJdb and McPAS-TCR. Pre-ART, post-ART and control groups were compared with Wilcoxon signed-rank tests and Holm-Bonferroni correction. As stored in TCRdb, this immuneACCESS dataset retains in-frame rearrangements with V and J assigned. A fraction of the clones does not appear; measured against another copy, unresolved V genes explain less than half of the discrepancy, and the remainder lacks a known reason. V, J and clone size reflect that table, while D and trimming were determined from the DNA. In all, the sample holds tens of thousands of clones, and about 90% of those were seen once. Of the sample, roughly 3.9% falls within the top ten clones.

The TCR originated in a woman aged 18-29 years with HIV. Specimen: unsorted PBMCs, collected 1.8 years after starting antiretroviral therapy. Rearrangement joined TRBV27 to TRBJ1-5, with 9 central nucleotides matching TRBD1. The CDR3 has the sequence CASSPGTGNQPQHF. The DNA reads TGTGCCAGCAGTCCCGGGACAGGGAATCAGCCCCAGCATTTT.